This T cell receptor beta chain was sequenced in a study of T cells in Graves' hyperthyroidism and ophthalmopathy. Overall study results and limits: Ophthalmopathy was identified by the model a median approximately six months ahead of onset. From stable hyperthyroidism, ophthalmopathy was separated by a 13 V-J model.

CDR3 size: 15 residues. The germline V and J ends were trimmed by 5 bases and 3 bases, with 17 bases remaining between them. Germline V gene sequence: CDR1 SGHAT, CDR2 FQNNGV. Patients with uncontrolled infections, other autoimmune diseases, pregnancy or lactation were excluded. Based on clinical symptoms, serum thyroxine and TRAb, thyroid ultrasound and orbital computed tomography, diagnoses were reached. The investigators amplified TCR beta CDR3 regions from RNA transcripts. Carried out on the TCR CDR3, a first-round RT-PCR used the HTBI primer set. A single record per CDR3 protein comes from TCRdb applying MiXCR to the multiplex PCR reads. The sample contains about 840,000 distinct CDR3 sequences, about 38% of which appear only once. A remark on this clonotype: Antigen: not known.

Sequenced sample: blood. J is TRBJ2-7 and V is TRBV11-2, with D maybe TRBD2 (5 bases). This TCR derives from a man aged 18 to 29 with Graves' hyperthyroidism. The CDR3 loop reads CASSPEEVGVYEQYF. CDR3 DNA sequence: TGTGCCAGCAGCCCGGAGGAGGTCGGGGTCTACGAGCAGTACTTC. Full variable domain (remainder filled in from reference TRBV11-2 and TRBJ2-7): EAGVAQSPRYKIIEKRQSVAFWCNPISGHATLYWYQQILGQGPKLLIQFQNNGVVDDSQLPKDRFSAERLKGVDSTLKIQPAKLEDSAVYLCASSPEEVGVYEQYFGPGTRLTVT.